Listed below are T cell receptor beta chains from one sample, sequenced in a study of cytomegalovirus exposure and HLA in healthy donors. Generated by immunoSEQ multiplex PCR, the TCRdb table keeps only in-frame clones and is missing some. The data contain fewer than 200,000 clones, 70% to 90% of them singletons. Material: PBMCs. The source is a woman between 18 and 29 years old in good health and CMV-seronegative. Both conserved end residues are part of each CDR3. A D gene is named only where the DNA matches it firmly. Clone size is stated in some rows and not others, as once, few, many or a class when expanded.

size,J,V,D,CDR3,DNA
-,TRBJ2-7,TRBV7-9,-,CASSLVRGEQYF,TGTGCCAGCAGCTTAGTACGAGGCGAGCAGTACTTC
-,TRBJ2-7,TRBV28,-,CASSLPGSYEQYF,TGTGCCAGCAGTTTACCCGGCTCCTACGAGCAGTACTTC
-,TRBJ2-1,TRBV2,TRBD1,CASSVAGGVEQFF,TGTGCCAGCAGTGTGGCAGGGGGCGTGGAGCAGTTCTTC
-,TRBJ2-7,TRBV11-2,-,CASSLDLGVTYEQYF,TGTGCCAGCAGCTTAGATCTAGGGGTTACCTACGAGCAGTACTTC
-,TRBJ1-2,TRBV7-9,TRBD1,CASSPQGEGGYTF,TGTGCCAGCAGCCCGCAGGGGGAAGGTGGCTACACCTTC
-,TRBJ1-5,TRBV19,-,CASSTKGKWQHF,TGTGCCAGTAGTACTAAGGGGAAGTGGCAGCATTTT
few,TRBJ1-2,TRBV2,-,CASRGPPVRNYGYTF,TGTGCCAGCAGGGGGCCACCCGTACGTAACTATGGCTACACCTTC
once,TRBJ1-5,TRBV5-8,-,CASSSSREVGQPQHF,TGTGCCAGCAGCTCGTCCAGGGAAGTGGGGCAGCCCCAGCATTTT
-,TRBJ2-7,TRBV11-1,-,CASSFLMGASSYEQYF,TGTGCCAGCAGCTTCCTCATGGGGGCCTCCTCCTACGAGCAGTACTTC
-,TRBJ1-5,TRBV6-5,TRBD1,CASSPTGASQPQHF,TGTGCCAGCAGCCCGACAGGGGCGAGTCAGCCCCAGCATTTT
few,TRBJ1-2,TRBV25-1,-,CASRQASYGYTF,TGTGCCAGCCGACAGGCTTCCTATGGCTACACCTTC
-,TRBJ1-1,TRBV28,-,CASSQDSPEAFF,TGTGCCAGCAGTCAGGACAGCCCCGAAGCTTTCTTT
-,TRBJ1-1,TRBV5-1,-,CASSLGQPNTEAFF,TGCGCCAGCAGCTTGGGACAGCCGAACACTGAAGCTTTCTTT